This TCR beta chain was recorded in a study of blood T cell repertoires in COVID-19. Trimming removed 6 bases at V and 0 bases at J, with 14 bases between. The CDR3 spans 16 residues. Germline loops: CDR1 SNHLY, CDR2 FYNNEI. Libraries were prepared by immunoSEQ multiplex PCR; TCRdb keeps only in-frame clonotypes and omits some of them. The table shows 95,000 to 150,000 clones, with about 81% occurring only once. Patients of the Seattle cohort, enrolled during active infection, were followed longitudinally. Sample: peripheral blood. The clonotype comes from a man aged 30 to 45 with COVID-19, enrolled during active disease. The chain has TRBV2 and TRBJ2-2; a possible D gene is TRBD2 (7 bases). CDR3 bases: TGTGCCAGCAGCCTCGAGGGGGGGCCGAACACCGGGGAGCTGTTTTTT. This codes for CASSLEGGPNTGELFF. Based on the CDR3 plus reference TRBV2 and TRBJ2-2, the full variable domain is EPEVTQTPSHQVTQMGQEVILRCVPISNHLYFYWYRQILGQKVEFLVSFYNNEISEKSEIFDDQFSVERPDGSNFTLKIRSTKLEDSAMYFCASSLEGGPNTGELFFGEGSRLTVL.